The 6 T cell receptor beta chains below all came from one sample that was sequenced in a study of T cell clones after liver transplantation. Method: immunoSEQ multiplex PCR; TCRdb's copy keeps in-frame clones and lacks some. Among some 80,000 clones listed, approximately 81% were seen once. The sample in question was CD4+ T cells from blood, obtained less than 50 months after liver transplant. These receptors originate from a human patient who received a liver transplant. Some T cells may be graft donor cells.

The CDR3 here is CASSVADRRTEAFF. CDR3 in DNA: TGTGCCAGCAGCGTAGCCGACCGGAGGACTGAAGCTTTCTTT. This sequence joins TRBV9 and TRBJ1-1, with D unclear. The V end was cut by 0 bases, the J end by 5 bases, with 11 bases between. This CDR3 has 14 amino acids. CDR1 and CDR2 from the germline V gene are SGDLS and YYNGEE.

The chain has TRBV5-1 and TRBJ2-2; D is uncertain. CDR3 length equals 11 residues. V lost 0 bases, J lost 6 bases, and 0 bases lay in between. Germline CDR1 and CDR2: SGHRS and YFSETQ. CDR3 residues: CASSLAGELFF. The CDR3 nucleotides are TGCGCCAGCAGCTTGGCCGGGGAGCTGTTTTTT.

This clone was detected only once. The chain has TRBV15 and TRBJ2-7, with 9 bases identical to TRBD2. Germline CDR1 reads LNHNV; CDR2 reads YYDKDF (reference sequence). CDR3 size: 15 residues. Losses at the gene ends were 1 base for V and 4 bases for J; bases not matched to a gene: 5. Written as DNA, the CDR3 is TGTGCCACCAGCAGAGGGGGGACTAGCTCTTACGAGCAGTACTTC. Its translation is CATSRGGTSSYEQYF.

The chain has TRBV5-4 and TRBJ1-4; the match to TRBD1 covers 9 bases. The CDR3 consists of 13 residues. Trimming at V came to 4 bases and at J to 8 bases, leaving 3 bases not matched to a gene. CDR1 SGHNT and CDR2 YYREEE come from the germline V gene (reference sequence). CDR3 DNA: TGTGCCAGCAGCGCCGGGACAGGGGAAAAACTGTTTTTT. This sequence encodes CASSAGTGEKLFF. Based on the CDR3 plus reference TRBV5-4 and TRBJ1-4, the full variable domain is ETGVTQSPTHLIKTRGQQVTLRCSSQSGHNTVSWYQQALGQGPQFIFQYYREEENGRGNFPPRFSGLQFPNYSSELNVNALELDDSALYLCASSAGTGEKLFFGSGTQLSVL.

This clone appeared a few times. Other DNA sequences in the same sample also yield this CDR3. The chain couples TRBV29-1 to TRBJ1-1, with TRBD1 as a possible D gene (6 bases). V dropped 4 bases and J dropped 1 base, with 13 bases sitting between them. The length of the CDR3 is 14 residues. Per germline, CDR1 SQVTM and CDR2 ANQGSEA. The CDR3 DNA reads TGCAGCGTTGTGAGGGGGACTCCGAACACTGAAGCTTTCTTT. Amino acids: CSVVRGTPNTEAFF.

The V call is TRBV19, the J call TRBJ2-3, with unresolved D. The CDR3 contains 12 residues. The germline V gene encodes CDR1 LNHDA and CDR2 SQIVND (reference sequence). V lost 6 bases and J lost 5, with 9 bases in between. The DNA of the CDR3 is TGTGCCAGTAGCCGCCTTGAAGATACGCAGTATTTT. This gives the protein CASSRLEDTQYF.